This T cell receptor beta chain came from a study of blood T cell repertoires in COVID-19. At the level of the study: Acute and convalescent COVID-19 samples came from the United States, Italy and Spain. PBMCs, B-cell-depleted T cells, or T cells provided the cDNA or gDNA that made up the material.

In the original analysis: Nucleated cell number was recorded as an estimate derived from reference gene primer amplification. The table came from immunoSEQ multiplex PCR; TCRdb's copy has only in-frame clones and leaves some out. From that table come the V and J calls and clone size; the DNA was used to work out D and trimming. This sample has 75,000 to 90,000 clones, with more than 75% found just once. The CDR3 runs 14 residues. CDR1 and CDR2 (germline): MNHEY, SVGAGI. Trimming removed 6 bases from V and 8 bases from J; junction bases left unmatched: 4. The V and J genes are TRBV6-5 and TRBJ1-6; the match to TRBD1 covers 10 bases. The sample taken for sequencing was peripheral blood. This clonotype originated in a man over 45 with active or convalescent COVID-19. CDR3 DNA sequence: TGTGCCAGCAGGTGGACAGGGGGGGATTCACCCCTCCACTTT. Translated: CASRWTGGDSPLHF.